A selection of T cell receptor beta chains follows, all from one sample in a study of response to subunit inactivated influenza vaccine. TCRdb passed the RT-PCR reads through MiXCR, listing each CDR3 protein once. The sample lists hundreds of thousands of distinct CDR3 sequences, roughly 22% occurring once. Source: PBMCs from blood, taken 21 months after vaccination. The receptors come from a man between 50 and 70 years old who received an inactivated influenza vaccine. Each CDR3 is given with its conserved first and last residue. D genes are given only for firm matches. Rows may omit the clone size; those that give it use once, few, many or a size class.

J gene	V gene	D gene	clone size	CDR3 DNA	CDR3 protein
TRBJ2-3	TRBV5-1	.	once	TGCGCCAGCAGCTTTGGGGGACGCACCTCGGGCACAGATACGCAGTATTTT	CASSFGGRTSGTDTQYF
TRBJ1-1	TRBV6-5	.	many	TGTGCCAGCAGCAGAGCGAACACTGAAGCTTTCTTT	CASSRANTEAFF
TRBJ2-2	TRBV12-3/TRBV12-4	TRBD2	many	TGTGCCAGCAGTTTCCGGGTCGGGGGGGTCGCCGGGGAGCTGTTTTTT	CASSFRVGGVAGELFF
TRBJ1-1	TRBV5-1	.	.	TGCGCCAGCAGCGTACAGGGTGGAGGTAACACTGAAGCTTTCTTT	CASSVQGGGNTEAFF
TRBJ1-5	TRBV7-9	.	.	TGTGCCAGCAGCTTAGCCCGCGTGGGGGATTCCAATCAGCCCCAGCATTTT	CASSLARVGDSNQPQHF
TRBJ1-5	TRBV4-1	TRBD1	few	TGCGCCAGCAGCTCCCGGGACAGGGGATTCGGGGAGCCCCAGCATTTT	CASSSRDRGFGEPQHF
TRBJ2-5	TRBV28	TRBD1	.	TGTGCCAGCAGGGGCAGGGGGAATTTGGAGACCCAGTACTTC	CASRGRGNLETQYF
TRBJ1-6	TRBV6-5	TRBD1	few	TGTGCCAGCAGTTTCCAACAGGGGGCAGGATCACCCCTCCACTTT	CASSFQQGAGSPLHF
TRBJ2-5	TRBV5-6	.	few	TGTGCCAGCAGCTTGGCCGGCGGGGCCCTTCAAGAGACCCAGTACTTC	CASSLAGGALQETQYF
TRBJ2-5	TRBV20-1	TRBD2	.	TGCAGTGCTACAAGCGGGGGGGCCGTAGAGACCCAGTACTTC	CSATSGGAVETQYF
TRBJ1-5	TRBV27	.	many	TGTGCCAGCAGTTTAAGTCCGGTGCAGCCCCAGCATTTT	CASSLSPVQPQHF
TRBJ1-2	TRBV12-3/TRBV12-4	.	many	TGTGCCAGCAGCCTTTCCAACAGGGCTCCCATTAAGGGCTACACCTTC	CASSLSNRAPIKGYTF
TRBJ1-5	TRBV10-3	.	many	TGTGCCATCAGTGAGAGAGCGTCCGGCAATCAGCCCCAGCATTTT	CAISERASGNQPQHF
TRBJ1-3	TRBV6-1	.	few	TGTGCCAGCAGACCACAGGCGAGCTCTGGAAACACCATATATTTT	CASRPQASSGNTIYF
TRBJ2-1	TRBV29-1	TRBD2	few	TGCAGCGTTGTATTGCCCCTAGCGGGGTCCTACAATGAGCAGTTCTTC	CSVVLPLAGSYNEQFF
TRBJ1-6	TRBV12-3/TRBV12-4	.	.	TGTGCCAGCAGTTTAAGAAACGGAGTATTCCACTTT	CASSLRNGVFHF
TRBJ2-7	TRBV2	TRBD1	few	TGTGCCAGCAGTGGGGGACAGGGTTGGGAGCAGTACTTC	CASSGGQGWEQYF
TRBJ2-7	TRBV10-3	TRBD2	few	TGTGCCATCAGCCCCGGACTAGAACGCGAGCAGTACTTC	CAISPGLEREQYF
TRBJ1-2	TRBV9	.	.	TGTGCCAGCAGCGTAGGTGGGACGTTTGACTATGGCTACACCTTC	CASSVGGTFDYGYTF